This T cell receptor (beta chain) was documented in a study of cytomegalovirus exposure and HLA in healthy donors. Study-wide results and limits: Subsequent analysis of the approximately 110 validation repertoires found a tendency for first-cohort TCR clusters to co-occur.

Assay: immunoSEQ multiplex PCR; the TCRdb copy retains only in-frame clones and omits some. This sample has 120,000 to 150,000 clones; around 90% occur once, and the top ten carry around 10%. The CDR3 extends over 16 amino acids. The V segment lost 3 bases and the J segment 4 bases; nucleotides outside the gene matches: 10. The germline V gene has CDR1 LNHDA and CDR2 SQIVND (reference sequence). Points on this clone: Its antigen is currently unknown.

The sequence came from a young man in good health and CMV-seropositive. Sample: PBMCs. The chain carries TRBV19 and TRBJ2-7; TRBD2 aligns across 9 bases. CDR3 protein: CASSIGLAGGLYEQYF. CDR3 DNA: TGTGCCAGTAGTATTGGGTTGGCGGGAGGGCTGTACGAGCAGTACTTC.